The 28 T cell receptor beta chains below all came from one sample that was sequenced in a study of cytomegalovirus exposure and HLA in healthy donors. This PCR relied on a set of 60 Vbeta primers and 13 Jbeta primers. The method was immunoSEQ multiplex PCR; TCRdb's version includes in-frame clones alone and lacks a portion of them. The top ten hold 2% to 3% of the sample, which has around 91,000 clones, roughly 78% seen once. The sequenced sample was PBMCs. These TCRs come from a male donor in good health and CMV-seropositive.

This sequence joins TRBV18 and TRBJ2-7; 7 bases align to TRBD2. V lost 3 bases to trimming and J lost 2 bases; unmatched junction nucleotides: 4. The CDR3 has 14 amino acids. CDR1 and CDR2 (germline): KGHSH, LQKENI. The chain's CDR3 is CASSPGTTTYEQYF. DNA for the CDR3: TGTGCCAGCTCACCGGGGACTACCACCTACGAGCAGTACTTC.

This clone has just a few counts. The rearrangement links TRBV14 to TRBJ2-7; 10 bases match TRBD2. V gave up 4 bases and J gave up 5 bases; unmatched junction bases: 5. The CDR3 consists of 14 residues. From germline, CDR1 is SGHDN and CDR2 FVKESK. CDR3 region: CASSPGTSANEQYF. The DNA for the CDR3 is TGTGCCAGCAGCCCCGGGACTAGCGCGAACGAGCAGTACTTC.

The chain links TRBV19 to TRBJ1-5, with 11 bases that match TRBD1. In germline, CDR1 is LNHDA, CDR2 SQIVND (reference sequence). The CDR3 length is 13 residues. Germline trimming cut 5 bases from V and 13 bases from J; bases unmatched to any gene: 7. The CDR3 here is CASSQDRGPSQHF. The CDR3 DNA follows: TGTGCCAGTAGTCAGGACAGGGGGCCATCTCAGCATTTT.

The chain employs TRBV4-2 and TRBJ2-2, with 9 bases fitting TRBD2. In germline, CDR1 is LGHNA, CDR2 YNFKEQ. The CDR3 consists of 16 residues. J was trimmed by 0 bases and V by 1 base; bases with no gene match: 0. The DNA for the CDR3 is TGTGCCAGCAGCCAAGCTAGCGGGACGAACACCGGGGAGCTGTTTTTT. Translated: CASSQASGTNTGELFF.

The gene calls are TRBV30 and TRBJ2-7, with 8 bases matching TRBD1. The CDR3 loop spans 14 amino acids. The V gene's germline CDR1 is GTSNPN and CDR2 SVGIG (reference sequence). The junction had 5 bases not matched to a gene; V was cut back by 3 bases and J by 1 base. As DNA, the CDR3 is TGTGCCTGGAGCTACGGGACAGGTTCCTACGAGCAGTACTTC. This codes for CAWSYGTGSYEQYF.

This clone showed up just once. V usage is TRBV27 and J usage is TRBJ2-5, with D hard to call. This CDR3 contains 15 residues. V was trimmed by 6 bases and J by 2 bases, leaving 16 bases between them. CDR1 and CDR2 (germline): MNHEY, SMNVEV (reference sequence). CDR3: CASSPYVTKQETQYF. CDR3 coding DNA: TGTGCCAGCAGCCCCTATGTGACAAAACAAGAGACCCAGTACTTC.

The chain employs TRBV20-1 and TRBJ2-7; no firm D call. The CDR3 extends over 11 amino acids. Germline CDR1 is DFQATT and CDR2 is SNEGSKA (reference sequence). V shed 5 bases and J shed 6 bases, with 11 bases lying between them. The CDR3 protein is CSAPTRGEQYF. Here the CDR3 DNA reads TGCAGTGCTCCGACCCGCGGCGAGCAGTACTTC.

This clone occurred once. The CDR3 reads CASSFGTGVETQYF. As DNA, the CDR3 is TGTGCCAGCAGCTTCGGGACAGGGGTGGAGACCCAGTACTTC. The genes are TRBV11-1 and TRBJ2-5, with TRBD1 matching over 10 bases. The CDR3 contains 14 residues. Germline trimming cut 3 bases from V and 5 bases from J; bases unmatched to any gene: 3. Germline CDR1 SGHAT, CDR2 FQDESV (reference sequence).

The chain combines TRBV19 with TRBJ1-4, with D tentatively TRBD1 (6 bases). Germline V gene sequence: CDR1 LNHDA, CDR2 SQIVND (reference sequence). Trimming removed 7 bases from V and 5 bases from J, with 14 bases in between. The CDR3 length is 14 residues. The CDR3 DNA is TGTGCCAGTAAGGCTGGACAGAAAAATGAAAAACTGTTTTTT. It encodes CASKAGQKNEKLFF.

A note on this clone: The sample carries other DNA sequences with the same CDR3. The genes are TRBV2 and TRBJ2-7; 11 nucleotides match TRBD2. CDR3 size: 14 residues. Trimming at V came to 5 bases and at J to 6 bases, leaving 6 bases not matched to a gene. Germline V lookup: CDR1 SNHLY, CDR2 FYNNEI. DNA for the CDR3: TGTGCCAGCAGTCCAGGGACTAGCGGAGGCGAGCAGTACTTC. It codes for CASSPGTSGGEQYF.

The rearrangement uses TRBV6-5 and TRBJ1-1; perhaps TRBD1 as D (6 bases). CDR3 size: 14 residues. Germline V gene data show CDR1 as MNHEY and CDR2 as SVGAGI. V lost 2 bases and J lost 10, with 17 bases in between. The CDR3 loop reads CASSYDVNRDGAFF. The DNA for the CDR3 is TGTGCCAGCAGTTACGATGTGAACAGGGATGGAGCTTTCTTT.

The chain joins TRBV7-9 to TRBJ1-2; a possible D gene is TRBD1 (5 bases). Germline CDR1 and CDR2: SEHNR and FQNEAQ (reference sequence). The CDR3 has 18 residues. V lost 5 bases, J lost 4 bases, and 26 bases lay in between. CDR3 sequence reads: CASSPTMGGEGKVYGYTF. As DNA, the CDR3 is TGTGCCAGCAGCCCGACAATGGGGGGGGAGGGGAAGGTCTATGGCTACACCTTC.

The chain has TRBV5-1 and TRBJ1-1, with TRBD1 matching over 10 bases. The CDR3 sequence is 17 residues long. The J segment lost 1 base and the V segment lost 2 bases, leaving 8 bases of the junction unmatched. Germline V gene data show CDR1 as SGHRS and CDR2 as YFSETQ. CDR3 DNA: TGCGCCAGCAGCTTTGGACCGGGACAGGGGCCGAACACTGAAGCTTTCTTT. Its translation: CASSFGPGQGPNTEAFF.

The chain links TRBV12-5 to TRBJ2-5, with a weak D call TRBD2 (6 bases). V lost 2 bases to trimming and J lost 9 bases, with 25 bases between them. This CDR3 region has 17 residues. Germline V CDR1 and CDR2: LGHNT, FRNRAP. The CDR3 DNA follows: TGTGCTAGTGGTTTGCTGCTTAGCGGAAGGGACCTTGGGTCCCAGTACTTC. It is translated as CASGLLLSGRDLGSQYF.

In its sample, this clone was seen once. The rearrangement uses TRBV10-3 and TRBJ2-1; D unresolved. V was trimmed by 7 bases and J by 5 bases, leaving 12 bases between them. This CDR3 is built from 13 residues. Germline loops: CDR1 ENHRY, CDR2 SYGVKD. This chain's CDR3 is CAITPTVNNEQFF. The CDR3 DNA reads TGTGCCATCACCCCCACGGTAAACAATGAGCAGTTCTTC.

The rearrangement uses TRBV7-8 and TRBJ2-3, with 8 bases matching TRBD2. Germline V lookup: CDR1 SGHVS, CDR2 FQNEAQ. The CDR3 covers 16 residues. With 5 bases clipped from V and 3 bases from J, the junction kept 10 bases outside the gene matches. As DNA, the CDR3 is TGTGCCAGCAGCCCCCGGGGGGGAGGGTTTACAGATACGCAGTATTTT. It translates to CASSPRGGGFTDTQYF. The full variable domain, completed using reference TRBV7-8 and TRBJ2-3, is GAGVSQSPRYKVAKRGQDVALRCDPISGHVSLFWYQQALGQGPEFLTYFQNEAQLDKSGLPSDRFFAERPEGSVSTLKIQRTQQEDSAVYLCASSPRGGGFTDTQYFGPGTRLTVL.

This chain connects TRBV29-1 to TRBJ2-1, with 7 nucleotides matching TRBD2. Unmatched junction bases numbered 8, after V lost 6 bases and J lost 6 bases. CDR1 SQVTM and CDR2 ANQGSEA come from the germline V gene. The CDR3 sequence is 13 residues long. In DNA, the CDR3 is TGCAGCGTCGAGATGAAGCGGGGCAATGAGCAGTTCTTC. Its translation is CSVEMKRGNEQFF.

This chain joins TRBV27 and TRBJ1-2; 7 bases map to TRBD1. There are 15 residues in the CDR3. With V trimmed by 8 bases and J by 5 bases, 14 bases remained unmatched. Germline loops: CDR1 MNHEY, CDR2 SMNVEV (reference sequence). The CDR3 DNA is TGTGCCAGCGTAGGGGCCGAACAGGGGAGTTATGGCTACACCTTC. Translating it yields CASVGAEQGSYGYTF.

The chain recombines TRBV6-5 with TRBJ1-1; TRBD1 is a possible D gene (5 bases). The ends were cut back, 1 base at V and 1 base at J, with 10 bases in the middle. The V gene's germline CDR1 is MNHEY and CDR2 SVGAGI. The CDR3 extends over 15 amino acids. CDR3 sequence (DNA): TGTGCCAGCAGTTACTTCAGGACACCGAACACTGAAGCTTTCTTT. Amino acid sequence: CASSYFRTPNTEAFF.

This clone was recorded a few times. The chain has TRBV7-9 and TRBJ2-1; TRBD1 matches 7 bases. The CDR3 contains 15 residues. V lost 6 bases, J lost 0 bases, and 5 bases stayed unmatched. Germline-derived CDR1 and CDR2 are SEHNR and FQNEAQ (reference sequence). This CDR3 reads CASRLGQSSYNEQFF. The CDR3 bases are TGTGCCAGCAGGCTGGGACAGAGCTCCTACAATGAGCAGTTCTTC.

The chain has TRBV4-2 and TRBJ2-2; TRBD2 matches 10 bases. CDR1 LGHNA and CDR2 YNFKEQ come from the germline V gene. CDR3 length: 16 residues. V shed 3 bases, J shed 2 bases, and the junction held 3 bases outside the gene matches. The CDR3 sequence: CASSQGLAINTGELFF. The CDR3 DNA is TGTGCCAGCAGCCAGGGACTAGCGATCAACACCGGGGAGCTGTTTTTT.

The chain joins TRBV2 to TRBJ1-4; TRBD1 matches at 10 bases. Germline values: CDR1 SNHLY, CDR2 FYNNEI. The CDR3 sequence is 15 residues long. Trimming removed 4 bases from V and 7 bases from J; junction bases left unmatched: 6. DNA of the CDR3: TGTGCCAGCAGTGTTGACAGGGGGCATGTTGAAAAACTGTTTTTT. Encoded protein: CASSVDRGHVEKLFF.

The V gene is TRBV6-1, the J gene TRBJ1-6; D is ambiguous. CDR1 and CDR2 from the germline V gene are MNHNS and SASEGT. V lost 6 bases to trimming and J lost 4 bases, with 10 bases between them. This CDR3 has 14 amino acids. CDR3 sequence: CASSTDTYNSPLHF. In nucleotides, the CDR3 is TGTGCCAGCAGCACTGACACTTATAATTCACCCCTCCACTTT.

The chain employs TRBV5-6 and TRBJ2-5; D gene uncertain. With 0 bases removed from V and 1 base from J, the gap between germline ends came to 7 bases. The CDR3 is 14 amino acids. Germline V gene lookup returns CDR1 SGHDT and CDR2 YYEEEE. The CDR3 reads CASSLDPSQETQYF. CDR3 coding DNA: TGTGCCAGCAGCTTGGACCCTAGCCAAGAGACCCAGTACTTC.

This chain joins TRBV7-9 and TRBJ2-3, with 9 nucleotides matching TRBD2. This CDR3 has 14 amino acids. The J segment lost 4 bases and the V segment lost 3 bases, leaving 2 bases of the junction unmatched. The germline V gene has CDR1 SEHNR and CDR2 FQNEAQ (reference sequence). The CDR3 reads CASSLGLASDTQYF. The CDR3 DNA is TGTGCCAGCAGCTTGGGACTAGCTTCAGATACGCAGTATTTT.

V gene TRBV29-1 combines with J gene TRBJ2-1, with D possibly being TRBD2 (6 bases). V was shortened by 6 bases and J by 14 bases, with 17 bases between the two germline ends. Germline loops: CDR1 SQVTM, CDR2 ANQGSEA. This CDR3 has 11 residues. Written as DNA, the CDR3 is TGCAGCGTAGAGCTACGGGACTGGGAGTTCTTC. This translates into CSVELRDWEFF.

The chain is built from TRBV9 and TRBJ2-4; 8 bases align to TRBD2. The CDR3 loop spans 15 amino acids. CDR1 is SGDLS and CDR2 is YYNGEE in the germline V gene. The V gene end was trimmed by 5 bases and the J gene end by 2 bases; junction bases not matched to a gene: 6. In nucleotides, the CDR3 is TGTGCCAGCAGTCCAGCTAGCGGGCCCAAAAACATTCAGTACTTC. This encodes CASSPASGPKNIQYF.

This chain joins TRBV7-8 and TRBJ1-4; a possible D gene is TRBD1 (6 bases). The ends were cut back, 2 bases at V and 3 bases at J, with 10 bases in the middle. Germline CDR1 is SGHVS and CDR2 is FQNEAQ. The CDR3 is 15 residues long. CDR3: CASSLHGTPNEKLFF. In DNA, the CDR3 is TGTGCCAGCAGCTTACACGGGACACCTAATGAAAAACTGTTTTTT. The full variable domain, in which reference TRBV7-8 and TRBJ1-4 provide the parts outside the CDR3, is GAGVSQSPRYKVAKRGQDVALRCDPISGHVSLFWYQQALGQGPEFLTYFQNEAQLDKSGLPSDRFFAERPEGSVSTLKIQRTQQEDSAVYLCASSLHGTPNEKLFFGSGTQLSVL.